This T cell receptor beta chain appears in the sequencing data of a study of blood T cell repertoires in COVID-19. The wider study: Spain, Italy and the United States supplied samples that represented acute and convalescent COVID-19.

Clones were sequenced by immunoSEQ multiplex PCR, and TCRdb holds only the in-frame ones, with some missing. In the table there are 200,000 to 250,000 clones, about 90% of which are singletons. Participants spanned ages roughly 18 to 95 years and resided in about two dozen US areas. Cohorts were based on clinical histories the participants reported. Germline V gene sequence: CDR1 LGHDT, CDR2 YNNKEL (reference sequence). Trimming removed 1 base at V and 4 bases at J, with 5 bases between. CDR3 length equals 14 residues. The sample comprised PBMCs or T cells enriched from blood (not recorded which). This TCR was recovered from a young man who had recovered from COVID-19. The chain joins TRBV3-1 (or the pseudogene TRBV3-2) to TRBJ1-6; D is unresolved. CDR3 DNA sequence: TGTGCCAGCAGCCAAGTGCGGTATAATTCACCCCTCCACTTT. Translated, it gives CASSQVRYNSPLHF.